One sample yielded the 20 T cell receptor beta chains listed below, sequenced in a study of cytomegalovirus exposure and HLA in healthy donors. PCR was performed using 60 Vbeta and 13 Jbeta primers. Profiled with immunoSEQ multiplex PCR; TCRdb holds only in-frame clones, not every one. The repertoire has about 57,000 clones, 83% of them found once; the top ten carry around 4.5%. The sequenced material came from PBMCs. Receptors were obtained from a young man in good health and CMV-seronegative.

The rearrangement joins TRBV14 to TRBJ2-7, with 10 bases identical to TRBD1. The germline gives CDR1 SGHDN, CDR2 FVKESK. This CDR3 has 17 residues. V shed 4 bases, J shed 3 bases, and the junction held 12 bases outside the gene matches. In nucleotides, the CDR3 is TGTGCCAGCAGCCCCCCCCGGACAGGGGGATTTGTCTACGAGCAGTACTTC. Residues: CASSPPRTGGFVYEQYF.

The rearrangement joins TRBV6-5 to TRBJ2-7; possible D gene TRBD2, 6 bases. The length of the CDR3 is 15 residues. CDR1 is MNHEY, CDR2 SVGAGI, per germline. V was trimmed by 0 bases and J by 3 bases, leaving 12 bases between them. The CDR3: CASSYSGGSGYEQYF. The CDR3, as DNA: TGTGCCAGCAGTTACTCGGGGGGTTCGGGCTACGAGCAGTACTTC.

The rearrangement joins TRBV6-1 to TRBJ2-1; the match to TRBD2 covers 11 bases. There are 16 residues in the CDR3. V shed 2 bases, J shed 8 bases, and the junction held 8 bases outside the gene matches. Germline V gene data show CDR1 as MNHNS and CDR2 as SASEGT. The CDR3 DNA reads TGTGCCAGCAGTGAACCGGCTAGCGGGGGGCTATATGAGCAGTTCTTC. Protein product: CASSEPASGGLYEQFF.

The rearrangement links TRBV4-1 to TRBJ2-7; D remains ambiguous. V was shortened by 0 bases and J by 7 bases, with 10 bases between the two germline ends. Per the germline V gene, CDR1 is MGHRA and CDR2 is YSYEKL. The CDR3 runs to 13 residues. In nucleotides, the CDR3 is TGCGCCAGCAGCCAAGATAAGTCTCGGGAGCAGTACTTC. Protein sequence: CASSQDKSREQYF.

The chain uses TRBV7-9 and TRBJ1-4; D remains unclear. This CDR3 spans 15 amino acids. Germline CDR1 SEHNR, CDR2 FQNEAQ (reference sequence). Between the trimmed V and J ends, which lost 0 bases and 4 bases, there was a span of 9 bases. The CDR3 DNA is TGTGCCAGCAGCTTAGCGGTCCAGGTTAATGAAAAACTGTTTTTT. The encoded protein is CASSLAVQVNEKLFF.

The chain carries TRBV5-4 and TRBJ2-3, with TRBD1 as a possible D gene (5 bases). With 1 base removed from V and 2 bases from J, the gap between germline ends came to 11 bases. Germline loops: CDR1 SGHNT, CDR2 YYREEE (reference sequence). The CDR3 is 15 residues long. CDR3 amino acids: CASSLTPTDTDTQYF. The CDR3 bases are TGTGCCAGCAGCTTGACACCGACAGACACAGATACGCAGTATTTT.

The chain joins TRBV7-2 to TRBJ2-7; TRBD2 might be the D (5 bases). Per the germline V gene, CDR1 is SGHTA and CDR2 is FQGNSA. V lost 1 base to trimming and J lost 6 bases, with 19 bases between them. The CDR3 consists of 16 residues. The CDR3 loop reads CASSLVGRQYGVEQYF. CDR3 sequence (DNA): TGTGCCAGCAGCTTAGTAGGGCGGCAGTACGGGGTCGAGCAGTACTTC.

The genes are TRBV7-2 and TRBJ1-1, with 7 bases matching TRBD1. CDR3 length equals 14 residues. J was trimmed by 8 bases and V by 1 base; bases with no gene match: 7. CDR1 is SGHTA, CDR2 FQGNSA, per germline. CDR3 coding DNA: TGTGCCAGCAGCTTAGTGTACAGGGGAGGAGAAGCTTTCTTT. This sequence encodes CASSLVYRGGEAFF.

Only one count was recorded for this clone. This rearrangement joins TRBV6-5 to TRBJ2-3; 9 positions match TRBD2. The CDR3 is 16 amino acids. V shed 2 bases, J shed 2 bases, and the junction held 5 bases outside the gene matches. The germline V gene encodes CDR1 MNHEY and CDR2 SVGAGI. The DNA of the CDR3 is TGTGCCAGCAGTTACCTAGCGGGGACCAACACAGATACGCAGTATTTT. Translating gives CASSYLAGTNTDTQYF.

The V and J genes are TRBV10-3 and TRBJ2-6; D uncertain. Germline CDR1 is ENHRY and CDR2 is SYGVKD. The CDR3 has 12 residues. Trimming removed 9 bases at V and 0 bases at J, with 3 bases between. CDR3 sequence reads: CAINSGANVLTF. CDR3 nucleotide sequence: TGTGCCATTAACTCTGGGGCCAACGTCCTGACTTTC.

The CDR3 nucleotides read TGCGCCAGCAGCCAAGCTCTGTCAGGGAACTACGAGCAGTACTTC. It is translated as CASSQALSGNYEQYF. The rearrangement links TRBV4-1 to TRBJ2-7, with a possible D match to TRBD1 (5 bases). The CDR3 is 15 residues long. Germline values: CDR1 MGHRA, CDR2 YSYEKL. Trimming removed 1 base at V and 3 bases at J, with 13 bases between.

The chain recombines TRBV6-5 with TRBJ1-6, with a tentative D call TRBD1 (5 bases). CDR1 and CDR2 from the germline V gene are MNHEY and SVGAGI. Trimming left V 0 bases short and J 8 bases short, with 11 bases between. The CDR3 is 15 residues long. The CDR3 DNA reads as TGTGCCAGCAGTTACTCGAGGCAGGGCGATTCACCCCTCCACTTT. Translation: CASSYSRQGDSPLHF.

The CDR3 loop is CASSPLAGGNTGELFF. As DNA, the CDR3 is TGTGCCAGCTCACCACTCGCGGGGGGGAACACCGGGGAGCTGTTTTTT. The genes are TRBV18 and TRBJ2-2, with 8 bases lining up with TRBD2. Germline CDR1 is KGHSH and CDR2 is LQKENI. Unmatched junction bases numbered 2, after V lost 1 base and J lost 1 base. The CDR3 contains 16 residues.

The rearrangement joins TRBV6-5 to TRBJ1-5; TRBD1 matches at 7 bases. Germline assignment: CDR1 MNHEY and CDR2 SVGAGI. The CDR3 has 15 amino acids. V shed 7 bases, J shed 3 bases, and the junction held 9 bases outside the gene matches. CDR3 nucleotide sequence: TGTGCCAGCACCCCCCAGGGGGGTTCCAATCAGCCCCAGCATTTT. Amino acids: CASTPQGGSNQPQHF.

The V and J genes are TRBV2 and TRBJ1-2; TRBD1 aligns across 9 bases. Germline V gene sequence: CDR1 SNHLY, CDR2 FYNNEI. After removal of 5 bases from V and 7 bases from J, the junction contained 11 bases not matched to a gene. CDR3 length: 15 amino acids. DNA of the CDR3: TGTGCCAGCAGTCCTTATACCACAGGGGGCTCTGGCTACACCTTC. Amino acids: CASSPYTTGGSGYTF.

V is TRBV11-3 and J is TRBJ2-1; 9 bases fit TRBD1. The CDR3 loop spans 14 amino acids. Germline V gene sequence: CDR1 SGHNT, CDR2 YENEEA. V lost 4 bases, J lost 4 bases, and 2 bases stayed unmatched. CDR3 nucleotide sequence: TGTGCCAGCAGCTACGGACAGGGGTACAATGAGCAGTTCTTC. It codes for CASSYGQGYNEQFF.

The J gene is TRBJ2-1, the V gene TRBV11-2, with 9 bases identical to TRBD1. Germline loops: CDR1 SGHAT, CDR2 FQNNGV. The length of the CDR3 is 17 residues. Trimming removed 4 bases from V and 0 bases from J; junction bases left unmatched: 7. DNA for the CDR3: TGTGCCAGCAGCTCAAGGACAGGGGATAGCTCCTACAATGAGCAGTTCTTC. Protein sequence: CASSSRTGDSSYNEQFF.

The chain carries TRBV4-3 and TRBJ1-2, with 7 bases matching TRBD1. The CDR3 has 14 amino acids. Per germline, CDR1 LGHNA and CDR2 YSLEER. V dropped 4 bases and J dropped 7; count of bases not matched to a gene: 9. The CDR3 sequence: CASSRTGTATGYTF. DNA for the CDR3: TGCGCCAGCAGCCGAACCGGGACAGCCACTGGCTACACCTTC.

The chain has TRBV7-2 and TRBJ1-2; 9 nucleotides match TRBD1. V lost 3 bases, J lost 2 bases, and 1 base stayed unmatched. The CDR3 extends over 14 amino acids. CDR1 is SGHTA, CDR2 FQGNSA, per germline. The CDR3 DNA reads as TGTGCCAGCAGCTTGGGACAGGGCAACTATGGCTACACCTTC. Protein product: CASSLGQGNYGYTF.

The chain employs TRBV6-5 and TRBJ2-1; 7 bases map to TRBD1. Germline CDR1 MNHEY, CDR2 SVGAGI. The CDR3 length is 15 residues. The junction had 6 bases not matched to a gene; V was cut back by 6 bases and J by 1 base. The CDR3 loop reads CASRRNRGSYNEQFF. DNA of the CDR3: TGTGCCAGCAGGCGAAACAGGGGATCCTACAATGAGCAGTTCTTC.